The next 27 T cell receptor beta chains were all read from a single sample in a study of cytomegalovirus exposure and HLA in healthy donors. Only in-frame clones appear in the TCRdb table, and some are missing; sequencing was by immunoSEQ multiplex PCR. The table shows 100,000 to 150,000 clones, with around 90% occurring only once. Sequencing used PBMCs. The receptor set was obtained from a woman aged 18-30 years in good health and CMV-seronegative.

This chain connects TRBV28 to TRBJ2-1; 7 positions match TRBD2. This CDR3 has 12 residues. Trimming at V came to 5 bases and at J to 8 bases, leaving 3 bases not matched to a gene. CDR1 and CDR2 from the germline V gene are MDHEN and SYDVKM. The DNA of the CDR3 is TGTGCCAGCAGTCGGGGGGACTATGAGCAGTTCTTC. It yields the protein CASSRGDYEQFF. Combining the CDR3 with reference TRBV28 and TRBJ2-1 gives the whole variable domain DVKVTQSSRYLVKRTGEKVFLECVQDMDHENMFWYRQDPGLGLRLIYFSYDVKMKEKGDIPEGYSVSREKKERFSLILESASTNQTSMYLCASSRGDYEQFFGPGTRLTVL.

This clone was detected only once. This chain uses TRBV2 with TRBJ1-1; D is ambiguous. Per germline, CDR1 SNHLY and CDR2 FYNNEI. The CDR3 has 15 residues. Trimming cost V 2 bases and J 5 bases, with 15 bases left between them. The chain's CDR3 is CASSERGASGTEAFF. The CDR3 DNA sequence: TGTGCCAGCAGTGAAAGAGGCGCCAGTGGGACTGAAGCTTTCTTT.

The rearrangement uses TRBV30 and TRBJ2-2; weak D call: TRBD1 (6 bases). Germline loops: CDR1 GTSNPN, CDR2 SVGIG (reference sequence). The CDR3 is 15 amino acids. V gave up 1 base and J gave up 4 bases, with 13 bases separating them. The CDR3 region has the DNA TGTGCCTGGAGTGATAAGGTGACAGGCACCGGGGAGCTGTTTTTT. Translation gives CAWSDKVTGTGELFF.

J is TRBJ1-6 and V is TRBV11-1; D unresolved. Trimming took 5 bases from V and 0 from J, leaving 14 bases between them. There are 17 residues in the CDR3. Germline-derived CDR1 and CDR2 are SGHAT and FQDESV (reference sequence). CDR3 sequence (DNA): TGTGCCAGCAGCCCAGACTATGGCGGCTCCTATAATTCACCCCTCCACTTT. The encoded protein is CASSPDYGGSYNSPLHF.

This chain connects TRBV27 to TRBJ1-2, with a possible D match to TRBD1 (5 bases). Germline V gene lookup returns CDR1 MNHEY and CDR2 SMNVEV (reference sequence). There are 17 residues in the CDR3. V was trimmed by 6 bases and J by 6 bases, leaving 26 bases between them. The CDR3 loop is CASRPTQVVSYGHGYTF. CDR3 nucleotide sequence: TGTGCCAGCAGACCGACACAGGTTGTCAGCTACGGACATGGCTACACCTTC.

The V gene is TRBV7-8, the J gene TRBJ2-1; 11 bases align to TRBD2. CDR3 length equals 16 residues. V shed 4 bases, J shed 6 bases, and the junction held 8 bases outside the gene matches. Germline loops: CDR1 SGHVS, CDR2 FQNEAQ. Here the CDR3 reads CASSSFQTSGINEQFF. The CDR3 DNA reads as TGTGCCAGCAGCTCCTTTCAGACTAGCGGGATCAATGAGCAGTTCTTC.

This clone showed up just once. The chain links TRBV9 to TRBJ1-2; no definite D call. Germline lookup yields CDR1 SGDLS and CDR2 YYNGEE. V was cut by 4 bases and J by 0 bases, with 13 bases left in between. This CDR3 has 15 residues. DNA of the CDR3: TGTGCCAGCAGCCCCCCGGTAGAAGCTAACTATGGCTACACCTTC. It translates to CASSPPVEANYGYTF.

V and J are TRBV29-1 and TRBJ2-7; 9 bases are shared with TRBD1. Trimming at V came to 0 bases and at J to 4 bases, leaving 10 bases not matched to a gene. The CDR3 covers 16 residues. Germline V CDR1 and CDR2: SQVTM, ANQGSEA. The CDR3 region is CSVEDSGQGKEYEQYF. CDR3 sequence (DNA): TGCAGCGTTGAAGACTCGGGACAGGGAAAAGAGTACGAGCAGTACTTC.

J is TRBJ2-3 and V is TRBV15; possible D gene TRBD1, 6 bases. The CDR3 runs 16 residues. V was pared by 0 bases and J by 4 bases, with 14 bases between. CDR1 and CDR2 (germline): LNHNV, YYDKDF (reference sequence). In DNA form, the CDR3 reads TGTGCCACCAGCAGAGATAGTACAGGGTGGGCAGATACGCAGTATTTT. This translates into CATSRDSTGWADTQYF.

The chain recombines TRBV2 with TRBJ2-7; 14 bases are a match to TRBD2. Trimming removed 1 base from V and 7 bases from J; junction bases left unmatched: 9. CDR1 is SNHLY and CDR2 is FYNNEI in the germline V gene. This CDR3 has 17 residues. CDR3 DNA sequence: TGTGCCAGCAGTGAAGGACTAGCGGGAGGGCCAGGTGGTGAGCAGTACTTC. Its protein product is CASSEGLAGGPGGEQYF.

This chain connects TRBV4-2 to TRBJ1-5; the D gene is possibly TRBD1 (6 bases). Germline values: CDR1 LGHNA, CDR2 YNFKEQ. The ends were cut back, 4 bases at V and 10 bases at J, with 26 bases in the middle. This CDR3 region has 17 residues. The CDR3: CASSRTGSGGANSPQHF. The CDR3 bases are TGTGCCAGCAGCCGAACAGGCTCGGGGGGCGCGAATAGTCCCCAGCATTTT.

J is TRBJ2-1 and V is TRBV11-3; 11 bases align to TRBD2. Trimming at V came to 1 base and at J to 7 bases, leaving 6 bases not matched to a gene. CDR1 is SGHNT and CDR2 is YENEEA in the germline V gene. The CDR3 runs to 16 residues. In DNA, the CDR3 is TGTGCCAGCAGCTTAGTCCTAGCGGGAGGCTTTAATGAGCAGTTCTTC. It codes for CASSLVLAGGFNEQFF.

This clone appeared a few times. The J gene is TRBJ2-1, the V gene TRBV29-1; D remains unclear. The germline CDR1 and CDR2 sequences are SQVTM and ANQGSEA. The CDR3 sequence is 13 residues long. Trimming left V 4 bases short and J 9 bases short, with 16 bases between. CDR3 sequence: CSVGETPYVEQFF. In DNA, the CDR3 is TGCAGCGTTGGTGAAACCCCCTACGTTGAGCAGTTCTTC.

The chain combines TRBV9 with TRBJ1-2; no firm D call. The CDR3 spans 15 residues. V dropped 3 bases and J dropped 2 bases, with 14 bases sitting between them. Germline lookup yields CDR1 SGDLS and CDR2 YYNGEE. CDR3 sequence: CASSAPVAGNYGYTF. CDR3 coding DNA: TGTGCCAGCAGCGCCCCCGTGGCGGGGAACTATGGCTACACCTTC.

This clone was seen just once. The rearrangement uses TRBV29-1 and TRBJ2-5; TRBD1 matches 11 bases. CDR1 and CDR2 (germline): SQVTM, ANQGSEA. This CDR3 contains 17 residues. V trimming: 0 bases; J trimming: 5 bases; junction bases outside the gene matches: 11. The CDR3 here is CSVEEGDRGKFVETQYF. CDR3 DNA sequence: TGCAGCGTTGAAGAGGGGGACAGGGGGAAGTTTGTGGAGACCCAGTACTTC.

In DNA, the CDR3 is TGTGCCAGCAGCTTAGCGGTAGGGTCGGGGCAGCCCCAGCATTTT. Protein product: CASSLAVGSGQPQHF. This chain joins TRBV7-6 and TRBJ1-5, with no clear D. Germline V gives CDR1 SGHVS, CDR2 FNYEAQ. The germline V and J ends were trimmed by 0 bases and 7 bases, with 13 bases remaining between them. The CDR3 sequence is 15 residues long. The full variable domain, with the rest looked up from reference TRBV7-6 and TRBJ1-5, is GAGVSQSPRYKVTKRGQDVALRCDPISGHVSLYWYRQALGQGPEFLTYFNYEAQQDKSGLPNDRFSAERPEGSISTLTIQRTEQRDSAMYRCASSLAVGSGQPQHFGDGTRLSIL.

The genes are TRBV11-2 and TRBJ2-1; the match to TRBD2 covers 13 bases. The germline gives CDR1 SGHAT, CDR2 FQNNGV. J gave up 6 bases and V 1 base, and 6 bases lay outside the gene matches. The CDR3 has 17 residues. In DNA, the CDR3 is TGTGCCAGCAGCTTAGGAGGCGGACTAGCGGGAGTCAATGAGCAGTTCTTC. It yields the protein CASSLGGGLAGVNEQFF.

This clone has just one count. The gene calls are TRBV28 and TRBJ1-5; perhaps TRBD1 as D (5 bases). Germline CDR1 MDHEN, CDR2 SYDVKM. CDR3 length equals 17 residues. The germline V and J ends were trimmed by 5 bases and 2 bases, with 19 bases remaining between them. The CDR3 sequence: CASSPPEFRERNQPQHF. Written as DNA, the CDR3 is TGTGCCAGCAGTCCCCCGGAGTTCAGGGAACGCAATCAGCCCCAGCATTTT.

The genes are TRBV19 and TRBJ1-3; no definite D call. The CDR3 sequence is 14 residues long. With 5 bases removed from V and 0 bases from J, the gap between germline ends came to 8 bases. Germline-derived CDR1 and CDR2 are LNHDA and SQIVND (reference sequence). DNA of the CDR3: TGTGCCAGTAGTCCACAGATCTCTGGAAACACCATATATTTT. It is translated as CASSPQISGNTIYF.

V is TRBV5-1 and J is TRBJ1-1; TRBD1 aligns across 7 bases. CDR1 is SGHRS, CDR2 YFSETQ, per germline. Unmatched junction bases numbered 4, after V lost 4 bases and J lost 1 base. The CDR3 has 14 amino acids. The CDR3 nucleotides read TGCGCCAGCAGCCCGGGACAGCCGAACACTGAAGCTTTCTTT. It encodes CASSPGQPNTEAFF.

This clone has a handful of counts. The chain carries TRBV11-2 and TRBJ1-1, with 7 bases fitting TRBD1. Germline CDR1 and CDR2: SGHAT and FQNNGV. J gave up 5 bases and V 1 base, and 10 bases lay outside the gene matches. CDR3 length: 16 residues. CDR3 amino acids: CASSLVMGQRETEAFF. DNA for the CDR3: TGTGCCAGCAGCTTAGTGATGGGACAGAGAGAGACTGAAGCTTTCTTT.

The V and J genes are TRBV30 and TRBJ1-4; possibly TRBD1 for D (6 bases). Per germline, CDR1 GTSNPN and CDR2 SVGIG (reference sequence). The CDR3 is made up of 15 amino acids. V was clipped by 0 bases and J by 3 bases, with 11 bases between them. DNA for the CDR3: TGTGCCTGGAGTGTAGACGGGGGGCCTAATGAAAAACTGTTTTTT. Translating it yields CAWSVDGGPNEKLFF.

The chain uses TRBV28 and TRBJ2-1; 7 nucleotides line up with TRBD2. The ends lost 5 bases at V and 3 bases at J; junction bases unmatched: 4. The V gene's germline CDR1 is MDHEN and CDR2 SYDVKM. The CDR3 has 14 residues. CDR3 nucleotides: TGTGCCAGCAGTAACGCGGGAGACTACAATGAGCAGTTCTTC. This gives the protein CASSNAGDYNEQFF.

The V gene is TRBV29-1, the J gene TRBJ2-1; 7 bases agree with TRBD1. This CDR3 comprises 14 residues. V trimming: 6 bases; J trimming: 1 base; junction bases outside the gene matches: 6. Germline V gives CDR1 SQVTM, CDR2 ANQGSEA. The CDR3 nucleotides are TGCAGCGTGAAGGACAGGTCGTCCTACAATGAGCAGTTCTTC. Translation gives CSVKDRSSYNEQFF.

This chain uses TRBV9 with TRBJ2-7; D possibly corresponds to TRBD1 (5 bases). V was cut by 0 bases and J by 2 bases, with 9 bases left in between. The CDR3 totals 14 residues. Germline CDR1 reads SGDLS; CDR2 reads YYNGEE. The CDR3 spells CASSVGGAAYEQYF. The CDR3 region has the DNA TGTGCCAGCAGCGTAGGGGGCGCTGCCTACGAGCAGTACTTC.

The chain combines TRBV28 with TRBJ1-1; D uncertain. Trimming stripped 4 bases from V and 7 bases from J, with 19 bases between. CDR1 MDHEN and CDR2 SYDVKM come from the germline V gene. There are 15 residues in the CDR3. CDR3 DNA sequence: TGTGCCAGCAGTTCACCACACCGCCCGATCATTGAAGCTTTCTTT. It is translated as CASSSPHRPIIEAFF.

This sequence joins TRBV5-4 and TRBJ1-1, with D tentatively TRBD1 (5 bases). This CDR3 has 15 residues. The V end was cut by 6 bases, the J end by 3 bases, with 18 bases between. CDR1 and CDR2 (germline): SGHNT, YYREEE (reference sequence). DNA of the CDR3: TGTGCCAGCAACCCCCCCGGGGGAAGGGACACTGAAGCTTTCTTT. This codes for CASNPPGGRDTEAFF.